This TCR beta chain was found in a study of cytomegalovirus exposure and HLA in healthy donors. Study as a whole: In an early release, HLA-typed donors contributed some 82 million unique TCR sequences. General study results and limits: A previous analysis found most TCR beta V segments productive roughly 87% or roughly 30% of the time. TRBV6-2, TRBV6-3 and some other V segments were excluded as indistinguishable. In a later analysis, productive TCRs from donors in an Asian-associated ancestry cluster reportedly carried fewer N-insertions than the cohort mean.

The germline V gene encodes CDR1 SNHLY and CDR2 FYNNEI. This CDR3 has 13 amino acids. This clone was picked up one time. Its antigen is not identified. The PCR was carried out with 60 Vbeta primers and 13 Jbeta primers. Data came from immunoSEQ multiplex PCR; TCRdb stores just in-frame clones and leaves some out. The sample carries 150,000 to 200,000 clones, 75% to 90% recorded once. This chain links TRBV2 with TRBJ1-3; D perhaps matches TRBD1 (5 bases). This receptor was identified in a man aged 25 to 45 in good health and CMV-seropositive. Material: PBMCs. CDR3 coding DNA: TGTTTCTTTCGTGCGGGGGAGGGAAACACCATATATTTT. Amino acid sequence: CFFRAGEGNTIYF.